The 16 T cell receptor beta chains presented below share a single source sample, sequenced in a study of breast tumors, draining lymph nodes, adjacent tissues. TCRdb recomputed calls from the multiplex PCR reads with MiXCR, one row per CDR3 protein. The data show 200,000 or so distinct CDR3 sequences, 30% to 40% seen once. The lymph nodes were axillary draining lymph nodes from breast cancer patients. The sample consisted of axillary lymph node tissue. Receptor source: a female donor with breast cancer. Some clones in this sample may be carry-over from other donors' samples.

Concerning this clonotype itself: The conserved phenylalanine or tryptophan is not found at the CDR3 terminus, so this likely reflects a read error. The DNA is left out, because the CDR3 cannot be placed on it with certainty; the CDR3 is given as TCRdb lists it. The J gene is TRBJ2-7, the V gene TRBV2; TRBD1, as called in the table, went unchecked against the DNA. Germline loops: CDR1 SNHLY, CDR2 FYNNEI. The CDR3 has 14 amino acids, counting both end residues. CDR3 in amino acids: CASRTPPDSYERYL.

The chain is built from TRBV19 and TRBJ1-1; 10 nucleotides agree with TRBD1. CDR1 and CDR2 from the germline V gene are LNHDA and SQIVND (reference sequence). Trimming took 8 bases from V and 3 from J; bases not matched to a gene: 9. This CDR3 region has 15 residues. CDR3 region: CASDPSGTGDTEAFF. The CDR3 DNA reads TGTGCCAGTGACCCCTCCGGGACAGGGGACACTGAAGCTTTCTTT.

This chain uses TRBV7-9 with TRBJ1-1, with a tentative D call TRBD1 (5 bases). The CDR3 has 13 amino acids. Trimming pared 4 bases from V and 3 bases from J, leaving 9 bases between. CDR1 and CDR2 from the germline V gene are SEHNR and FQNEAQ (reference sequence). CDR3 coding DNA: TGTGCCAGCAGCTCTCTAGGGGACACTGAAGCTTTCTTT. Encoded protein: CASSSLGDTEAFF.

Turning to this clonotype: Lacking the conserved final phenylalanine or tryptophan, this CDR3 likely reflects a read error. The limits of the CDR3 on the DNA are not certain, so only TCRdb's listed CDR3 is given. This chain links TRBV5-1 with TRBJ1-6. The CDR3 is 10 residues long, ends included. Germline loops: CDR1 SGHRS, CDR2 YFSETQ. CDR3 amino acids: CASSLGTLTS.

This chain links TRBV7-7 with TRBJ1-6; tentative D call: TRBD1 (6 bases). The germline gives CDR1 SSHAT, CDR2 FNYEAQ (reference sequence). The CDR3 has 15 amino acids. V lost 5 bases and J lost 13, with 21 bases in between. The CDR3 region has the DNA TGTGCCAGCAGCCCCGTGGGGGGCACCAATTTGCCCCTCCACTTT. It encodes CASSPVGGTNLPLHF.

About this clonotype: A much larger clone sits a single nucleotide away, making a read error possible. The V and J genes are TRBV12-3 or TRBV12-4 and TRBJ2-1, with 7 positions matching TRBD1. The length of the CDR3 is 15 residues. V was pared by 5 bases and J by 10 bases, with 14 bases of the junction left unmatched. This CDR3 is CASSPGQVAGYEQFF. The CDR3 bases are TGTGCCAGCAGTCCAGGACAGGTTGCCGGTTACGAGCAGTTCTTC.

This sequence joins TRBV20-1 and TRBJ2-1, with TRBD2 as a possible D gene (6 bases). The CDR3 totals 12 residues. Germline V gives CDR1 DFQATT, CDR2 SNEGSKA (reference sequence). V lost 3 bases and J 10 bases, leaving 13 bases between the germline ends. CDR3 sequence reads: CSASGSPREQFF. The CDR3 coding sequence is TGCAGTGCTAGCGGGAGCCCCCGGGAGCAGTTCTTC.

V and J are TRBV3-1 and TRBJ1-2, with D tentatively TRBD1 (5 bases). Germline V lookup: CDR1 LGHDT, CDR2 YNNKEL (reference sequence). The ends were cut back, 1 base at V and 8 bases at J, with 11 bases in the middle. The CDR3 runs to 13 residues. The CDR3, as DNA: TGTGCCAGCAGCCAAGCGGGACTGAAGGGCTACACCTTC. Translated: CASSQAGLKGYTF.

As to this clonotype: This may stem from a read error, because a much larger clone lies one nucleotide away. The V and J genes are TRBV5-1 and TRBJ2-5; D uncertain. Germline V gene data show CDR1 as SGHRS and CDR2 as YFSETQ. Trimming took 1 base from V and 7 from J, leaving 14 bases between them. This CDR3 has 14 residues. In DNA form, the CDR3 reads TGCGCCAGCAGCTTGAGTGGGCGGATGGCGACCCAGTACTTC. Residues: CASSLSGRMATQYF.

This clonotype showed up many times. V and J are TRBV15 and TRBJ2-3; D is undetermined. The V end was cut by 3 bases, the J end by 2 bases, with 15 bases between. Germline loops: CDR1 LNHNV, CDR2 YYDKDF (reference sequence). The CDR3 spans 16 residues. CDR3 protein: CATSSQSFTATDTQYF. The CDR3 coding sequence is TGTGCCACCAGCAGTCAATCTTTTACCGCCACAGATACGCAGTATTTT.

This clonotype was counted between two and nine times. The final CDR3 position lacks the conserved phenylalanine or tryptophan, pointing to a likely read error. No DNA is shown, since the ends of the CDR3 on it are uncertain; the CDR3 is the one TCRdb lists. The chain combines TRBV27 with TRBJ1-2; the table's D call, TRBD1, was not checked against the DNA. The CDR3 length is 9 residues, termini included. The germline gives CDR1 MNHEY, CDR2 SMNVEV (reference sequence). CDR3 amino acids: CASASGDLN.

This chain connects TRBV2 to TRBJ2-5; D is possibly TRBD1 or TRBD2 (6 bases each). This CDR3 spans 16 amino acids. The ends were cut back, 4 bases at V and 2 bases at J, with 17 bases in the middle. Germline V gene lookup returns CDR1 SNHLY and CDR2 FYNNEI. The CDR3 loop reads CASSGTVGGAQETQYF. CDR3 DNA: TGTGCCAGCAGTGGGACAGTAGGAGGGGCACAAGAGACCCAGTACTTC.

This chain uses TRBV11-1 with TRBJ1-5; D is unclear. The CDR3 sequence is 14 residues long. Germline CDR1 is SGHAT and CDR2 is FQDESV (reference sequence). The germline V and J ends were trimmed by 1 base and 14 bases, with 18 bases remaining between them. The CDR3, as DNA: TGTGCCAGCAGCTTAGGGGTAGCGGGGTACAATGAGCATTTT. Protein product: CASSLGVAGYNEHF.

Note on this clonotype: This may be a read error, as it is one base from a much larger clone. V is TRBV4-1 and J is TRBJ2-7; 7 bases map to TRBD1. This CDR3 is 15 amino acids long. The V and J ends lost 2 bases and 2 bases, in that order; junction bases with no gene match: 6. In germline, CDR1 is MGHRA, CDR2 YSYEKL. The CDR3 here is CASSQIRDSAYEQYF. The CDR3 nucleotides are TGCGCCAGCAGCCAAATTCGGGACAGCGCCTACGAGCAGTACTTC.

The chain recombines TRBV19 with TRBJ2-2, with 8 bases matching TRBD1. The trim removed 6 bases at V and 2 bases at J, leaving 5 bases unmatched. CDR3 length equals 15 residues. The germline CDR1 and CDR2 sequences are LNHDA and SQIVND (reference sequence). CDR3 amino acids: CASSITGGNTGELFF. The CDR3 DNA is TGTGCCAGTAGCATAACAGGGGGAAACACCGGGGAGCTGTTTTTT.

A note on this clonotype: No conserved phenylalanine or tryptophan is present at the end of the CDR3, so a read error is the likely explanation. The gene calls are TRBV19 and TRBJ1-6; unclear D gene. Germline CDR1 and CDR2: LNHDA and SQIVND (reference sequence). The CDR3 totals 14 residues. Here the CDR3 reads CASSARALNSPLHS. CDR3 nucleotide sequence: TGTGCCAGTAGTGCCCGGGCGCTTAATTCCCCCCTCCACTCT.